This T cell receptor (beta chain) was recovered during a study of neurological immune-mediated disorders (dated by TCRdb to the late 2010s). About the full investigation: Among the approximately 35 multiple sclerosis patients, roughly 31 had relapsing-remitting MS and 3 had secondary progressive MS. The cohort was made up of approximately 69 subjects, consisting of 15 or so HAM/TSP patients, some 34 multiple sclerosis patients and around 20 healthy controls. Alongside PBMC samples, the set of approximately 100 TCR-beta libraries contained longitudinal samples, technical triplicates, and paired CD4+ and CD8+ T-cell subsets that had been sorted. Peripheral blood TCR-beta repertoires from patients with HTLV-I-associated myelopathy (HAM/TSP), patients with multiple sclerosis, and healthy controls were compared in the study using UMI-based sequencing.

Taken from cysteine to phenylalanine, the CDR3 has 10 residues. Solely the CDR3 DNA is kept, with 30 bases framed from the first base. CDR1 and CDR2 are drawn from the germline V gene: SQVTM, ANQGSEA. V is clipped by 6 bases and J by 6 bases, and the sequence between their germline boundaries is 7 bases long. Broader findings and caveats from the paper: No association of the MS cluster with clinical or MRI features was observed, and the need for larger cohorts was stated by the authors. In phylogenetic analysis, the repertoires of 18 of 34 MS patients grouped into a cluster of related CDR3 sequences, which suggests a possible signature at the repertoire level. TCR clonal expansion was greatest in HAM/TSP patients and smallest in MS patients, who ranked below even healthy controls. No identical CDR3 amino acid sequences were shared among expanded clones across subjects, suggesting private TCR-beta repertoires in all groups.

This clonotype showed up many times. Its binding antigen is unknown. Qualities for individual bases were not recorded, and no much larger clone is one base off. cDNA was synthesized by template-switch 5'RACE using a primer with a 10-nucleotide random unique molecular identifier that tagged each TCR transcript. Over 170 million TCR-beta sequences, covering 15-18 subjects, were produced in each sequencing run. The RNeasy kit was used for extraction of total RNA. TCR-beta VDJ regions were amplified with primers for the TCR constant region and the 5'RACE anchor, using the KAPA Real-time Library Amplification kit. Sample indexes and Illumina adaptors were added in a first PCR, and a second PCR then increased library yield. After purification with Ampure beads, the TCR product of roughly 650 bp was size-selected on a 2% E-gel SizeSelection system. Before pooling, library quality was checked on a Bioanalyzer, concentration was measured with Qubit, and libraries were quantified with the Kapa Library Quantification kit. Libraries were sequenced paired-end 2 x 150 bp on an Illumina HiSeq 2500. To increase sequence diversity, roughly 24-31% phiX was spiked into each library pool. The source study handled its data this way. Quality-filtered reads were processed with the UMI-based MiGEC pipeline, and over 75% of raw TCR sequences were removed by the MiGEC pipeline during error correction. VDJ genes were aligned to IMGT germline references, and each clonotype was defined by a unique CDR3 amino acid sequence together with V-J genes. Clonal expansion, Shannon diversity and CDR3 relatedness (CalcPairwiseDistances, ClusterSamples) were evaluated with VDJtools, and phylogenetic trees were built with CLCbio workbench. Clones with at least 8 unique UMIs were defined as expanded, with this threshold being based on coefficient-of-variation modelling across technical triplicates. TCRdb reran the public reads through fastp at Q25 and MiXCR, keeping productive beta chains. Identical CDR3 proteins give one entry, which carries the most common genes and DNA. The V and J calls, along with clone size, are taken from TCRdb and not from the paper's own processing. The sample table holds around 130,000 distinct CDR3 sequences, of which roughly 3.2% were seen once. 1.3% of the sample rests with the top ten.

Libraries from unsorted PBMCs were made from 2 million PBMCs kept in RNAlater at -80 degrees C until RNA extraction. Multiple sclerosis patients were enrolled in a US clinical protocol under which disease progression was evaluated by magnetic resonance imaging. PBMCs were separated from peripheral blood using Ficoll-Hypaque density gradient centrifugation and then cryopreserved in liquid nitrogen. In this chain, TRBV29-1 is recombined with TRBJ2-3, with the D gene uncertain. What was sequenced was PBMCs. The sequence was obtained from a woman aged 25 to 45 with multiple sclerosis. The sequence in DNA is TGCAGCGTCAGTGGGGATACGCAGTATTTT. Its coded protein is CSVSGDTQYF.